This is a list of T cell receptor beta chains from one sample in a study of shared clonotypes between healthy human individuals. The protocol was immunoSEQ multiplex PCR, while the TCRdb copy is restricted to in-frame clones and leaves out a portion. The sample lists fewer than 550,000 clones, nearly 80% occurring once. Sequencing was performed on PBMCs. Every receptor here comes from a woman between 35 and 50 years old in good health. Some clones in this sample may be carry-over from other donors' samples. Each CDR3 is given without its conserved first and last residue. Fields, in order: clone size, V gene, CDR3 protein. Not all rows give a size; the values are once, few, many and, for expanded clones, a class.

>-|TRBV11-3
ASSLGDRAIVDEQF
>-|TRBV28
ASSLGDEQY
>many|TRBV28
ASSLSSAGGTEAF
>-|TRBV9
ASSPPTGSETQY
>-|TRBV19
ASSISGQGFDQPQH
>-|TRBV7-2
ASSLQGTVGELF
>-|TRBV18
ASSPRGRGTEAF
>-|TRBV7-9
ASSARSYEQY
>-|TRBV6-1
ASASFQTQY
>-|TRBV9
ASTGNSGNTIY
>once|TRBV6-6
ASSFGQGGVYGYT
>-|TRBV4-2
ASSQEWADTGELF
>-|TRBV2
ASRTGGGSYNEQF
>-|TRBV27
ASSLSGGRKSYGYT
>-|TRBV5-1
ASSSRPGPDTEAF
>-|TRBV30
AWSVTGDHEQY
>-|TRBV5-1
ASSTGQGLGEQY
>-|TRBV4-1
ASSQAGTRVRGELF
>-|TRBV28
ASMGPLGNSYEQY
>-|TRBV6-1
ASSWTAQETQY
>-|TRBV19
ASSIDRPLPQDDEQY
>-|TRBV15
ATSRDWATRGNQPQH
>-|TRBV4-1
ASSPPEAGDTYEQY
>-|TRBV6-1
ASSEYRGEGEKLF
>-|TRBV7-9
ASSTQGEETQY
>-|TRBV6-5
ASRHRLAEQETQY
>-|TRBV7-2
ASSQLQGASTNIQY
>-|TRBV6-1
ASSEGPLAGVGYNEQF
>-|TRBV11-2
ASSLDYTDTQY
>-|TRBV7-2
ASSLTNPDYGYT
>-|TRBV7-9
ASSALAGVSNEQF
>-|TRBV6-5
ATFDRINEQY
>few|TRBV6-1
ASRRTREQY
>-|TRBV6-5
ASTPTGTYEQY
>-|TRBV5-8
AATAGGPDTQY
>-|TRBV28
ASSSPGTRGYNEQF
>-|TRBV10-3
AISSEPLTEQY
>-|TRBV28
ASSSRTGIYEQY
>-|TRBV6-1
AGTGGGSGANVLT
>-|TRBV27
ASSSLGTGTVTEKLF
>-|TRBV25-1
ASSHPPQGQETQY
>-|TRBV28
ASSSTGDRDEQY
>once|TRBV5-6
ASSLGFQETQY
>-|TRBV5-4
ASSLEWTTSYGYT
>-|TRBV7-9
ASSLARGQGVEAF
>few|TRBV6-5
ASSYADSLNEKLF
>-|TRBV5-1
ASSPTGLNTEAF
>few|TRBV19
ASSIGTGEKPQH
>-|TRBV30
AWRRGVSTYEQY
>-|TRBV14
ASSQRPGQGGSEKLF
>-|TRBV19
ASSFGEPGQVGLSSSEQY
>-|TRBV11-2
ASSLVENTEAF
>once|TRBV5-8
ASSQGGAAPSNEQF
>-|TRBV7-2
ASSSRLGRGGELF